This paragraph covers one T cell receptor (beta chain) sequence. Its antigen target is currently unknown. Base qualities are missing; no much larger clone stands one base away. These data are taken from a study of T cell changes during pregnancy in multiple sclerosis (dated by TCRdb to between 2018 and 2021). The study in broad terms: In women with multiple sclerosis, the researchers looked at how the T cell repertoire shifted as pregnancy progressed.

CDR1 is given as LNHDA and CDR2 as SQIVND, both from the germline V gene (reference sequence). Measured from the cysteine to the phenylalanine, the CDR3 is 13 residues long. The entry retains the CDR3 DNA only, 39 bases that are in frame from base 1. Trimming accounts for 5 bases at V and 8 bases at J, while the number of junction bases matched to no gene is 8. The library relied on the immunoSEQ multiplex PCR assay. The table was pulled from immuneACCESS by TCRdb, which kept in-frame rearrangements only. Such tables lose some clones; where checked, under half of the loss comes from unresolved V genes, and the rest has no known cause. For this sample the table gives tens of thousands of clones, of which 92% were detected only once. The leading ten clones occupy just over 2% of the sample.

This TCR came from a female donor with multiple sclerosis, enrolled in a pregnancy study. Sequences were derived from peripheral blood, sampled after pregnancy. The chain links TRBV19 with TRBJ1-1; TRBD1 agrees with 7 junctional bases. In nucleotide form, the sequence is TGTGCCAGTAGTCACGGACAGGTATCCGAAGCTTTCTTT. Its product reads: CASSHGQVSEAFF.